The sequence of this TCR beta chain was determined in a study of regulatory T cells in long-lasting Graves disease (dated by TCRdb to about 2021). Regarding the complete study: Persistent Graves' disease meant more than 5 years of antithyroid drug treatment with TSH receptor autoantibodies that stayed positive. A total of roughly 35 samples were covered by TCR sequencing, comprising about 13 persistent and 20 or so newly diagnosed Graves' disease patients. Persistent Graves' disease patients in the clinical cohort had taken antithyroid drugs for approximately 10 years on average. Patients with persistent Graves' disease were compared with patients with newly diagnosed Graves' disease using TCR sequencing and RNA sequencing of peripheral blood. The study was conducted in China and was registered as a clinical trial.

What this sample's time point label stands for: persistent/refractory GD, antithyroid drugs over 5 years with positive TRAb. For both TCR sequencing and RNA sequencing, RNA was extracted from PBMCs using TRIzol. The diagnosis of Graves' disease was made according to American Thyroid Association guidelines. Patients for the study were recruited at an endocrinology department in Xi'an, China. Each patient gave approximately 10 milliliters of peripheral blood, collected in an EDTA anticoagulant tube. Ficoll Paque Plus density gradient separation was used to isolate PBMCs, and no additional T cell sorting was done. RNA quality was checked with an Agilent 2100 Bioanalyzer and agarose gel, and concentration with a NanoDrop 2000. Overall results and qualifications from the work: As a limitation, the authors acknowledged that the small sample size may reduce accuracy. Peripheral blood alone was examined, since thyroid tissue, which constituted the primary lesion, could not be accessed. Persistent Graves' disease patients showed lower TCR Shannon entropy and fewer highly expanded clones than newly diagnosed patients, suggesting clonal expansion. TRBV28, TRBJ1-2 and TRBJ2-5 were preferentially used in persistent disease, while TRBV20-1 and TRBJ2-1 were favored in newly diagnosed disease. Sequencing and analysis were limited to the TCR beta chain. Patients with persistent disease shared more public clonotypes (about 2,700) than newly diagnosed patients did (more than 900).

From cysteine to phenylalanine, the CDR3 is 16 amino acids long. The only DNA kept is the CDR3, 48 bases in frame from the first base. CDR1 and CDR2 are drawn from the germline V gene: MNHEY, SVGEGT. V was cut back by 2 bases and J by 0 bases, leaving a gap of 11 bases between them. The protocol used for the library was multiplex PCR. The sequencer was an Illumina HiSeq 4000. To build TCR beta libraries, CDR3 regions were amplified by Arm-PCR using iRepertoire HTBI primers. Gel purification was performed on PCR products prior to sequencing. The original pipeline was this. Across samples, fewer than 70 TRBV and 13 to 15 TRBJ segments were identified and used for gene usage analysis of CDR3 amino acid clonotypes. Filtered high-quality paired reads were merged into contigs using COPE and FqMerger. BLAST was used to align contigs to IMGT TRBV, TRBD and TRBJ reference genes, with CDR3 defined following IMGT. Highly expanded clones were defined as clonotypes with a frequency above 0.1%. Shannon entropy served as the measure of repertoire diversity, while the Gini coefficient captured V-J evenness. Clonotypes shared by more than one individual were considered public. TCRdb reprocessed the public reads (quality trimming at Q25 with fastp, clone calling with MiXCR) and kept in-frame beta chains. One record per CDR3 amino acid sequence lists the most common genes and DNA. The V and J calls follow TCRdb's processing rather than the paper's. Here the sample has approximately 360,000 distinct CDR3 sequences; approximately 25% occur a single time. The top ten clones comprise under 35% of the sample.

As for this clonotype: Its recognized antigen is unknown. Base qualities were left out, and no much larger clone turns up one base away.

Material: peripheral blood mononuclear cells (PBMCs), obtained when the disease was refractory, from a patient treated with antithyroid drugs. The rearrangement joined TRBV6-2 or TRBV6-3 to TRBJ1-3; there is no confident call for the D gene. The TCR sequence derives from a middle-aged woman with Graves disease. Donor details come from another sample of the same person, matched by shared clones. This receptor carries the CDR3 CASSYESGNSGNTIYF. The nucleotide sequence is TGTGCCAGCAGTTACGAGTCGGGGAACTCTGGAAACACCATATATTTT.